Listed below are T cell receptor beta chains from one sample, sequenced in a study of cytotoxic CD8 clonotypes in ibrutinib-treated CLL. The table came from immunoSEQ multiplex PCR; TCRdb's copy has only in-frame clones and leaves some out. The data show 250,000 to 350,000 clones, with approximately 76% seen just once and 5.6% held by the top ten. The material sequenced was PBMCs, taken at disease progression, from a patient treated with ibrutinib. Receptors were obtained from a human donor with chronic lymphocytic leukemia. CDR3s include the opening cysteine and the closing phenylalanine or tryptophan. Each record gives: CDR3 protein, CDR3 DNA, D gene, clone size, J gene, V gene. A D gene is named only where the DNA matches it firmly. Not all rows give a size; the values are once, few, many and, for expanded clones, a class.

cdr3_aa: CSVEVDTSYEQYF; cdr3_nt: TGCAGCGTCGAGGTGGACACCTCCTACGAGCAGTACTTC; d_call: -; clone_size: -; j_call: TRBJ2-7; v_call: TRBV29-1
cdr3_aa: CASSVTGTSGGDSTGELFF; cdr3_nt: TGTGCCAGCAGCGTTACCGGGACTAGCGGGGGAGATAGCACCGGGGAGCTGTTTTTT; d_call: TRBD2; clone_size: -; j_call: TRBJ2-2; v_call: TRBV9
cdr3_aa: CASSPLYPGGWNTQYF; cdr3_nt: TGTGCCAGCTCACCACTTTACCCAGGAGGATGGAATACGCAGTATTTT; d_call: -; clone_size: -; j_call: TRBJ2-3; v_call: TRBV18
cdr3_aa: CASSRGRAFNEQFF; cdr3_nt: TGTGCCAGCAGCCGCGGGAGGGCGTTCAATGAGCAGTTCTTC; d_call: TRBD2; clone_size: -; j_call: TRBJ2-1; v_call: TRBV2
cdr3_aa: CASTATGRFNEQFF; cdr3_nt: TGTGCCAGCACCGCGACGGGGCGGTTCAATGAGCAGTTCTTC; d_call: -; clone_size: -; j_call: TRBJ2-1; v_call: TRBV11-2
cdr3_aa: CASSADRDREKQYF; cdr3_nt: TGTGCCAGCAGCGCCGACCGGGACAGGGAAAAGCAGTACTTC; d_call: TRBD1; clone_size: -; j_call: TRBJ2-7; v_call: TRBV11-3
cdr3_aa: CASRGMNTEAFF; cdr3_nt: TGCGCCAGCAGGGGGATGAACACTGAAGCTTTCTTT; d_call: -; clone_size: once; j_call: TRBJ1-1; v_call: TRBV4-1
cdr3_aa: CASSLRPYSNQPQHF; cdr3_nt: TGTGCCAGCAGTTTACGGCCTTATAGCAATCAGCCCCAGCATTTT; d_call: -; clone_size: -; j_call: TRBJ1-5; v_call: TRBV28
cdr3_aa: CASSQILAGTQYF; cdr3_nt: TGTGCCAGCAGCCAGATACTAGCGGGGACGCAGTATTTT; d_call: TRBD2; clone_size: -; j_call: TRBJ2-3; v_call: TRBV7-2
cdr3_aa: CASSGGRGAFF; cdr3_nt: TGTGCCAGCAGCGGAGGGCGAGGAGCTTTCTTT; d_call: -; clone_size: -; j_call: TRBJ1-1; v_call: TRBV9
cdr3_aa: CASSRRSEAFF; cdr3_nt: TGTGCCAGCAGCCGACGTTCTGAAGCTTTCTTT; d_call: -; clone_size: -; j_call: TRBJ1-1; v_call: TRBV4-2
cdr3_aa: CASSTPGLFNEQFF; cdr3_nt: TGTGCCAGTAGTACGCCGGGACTATTCAATGAGCAGTTCTTC; d_call: TRBD2; clone_size: -; j_call: TRBJ2-1; v_call: TRBV19
cdr3_aa: CASSHHGELFF; cdr3_nt: TGTGCCAGCAGCCACCACGGGGAGCTGTTTTTT; d_call: -; clone_size: -; j_call: TRBJ2-2; v_call: TRBV11-2
cdr3_aa: CASSEGTEKLFF; cdr3_nt: TGTGCCAGCAGTGAAGGGACAGAAAAACTGTTTTTT; d_call: -; clone_size: -; j_call: TRBJ1-4; v_call: TRBV25-1
cdr3_aa: CASGSILGTQDF; cdr3_nt: TGTGCCAGCGGGTCGATTCTGGGAACACAGGACTTC; d_call: -; clone_size: -; j_call: TRBJ1-2; v_call: TRBV6-6
cdr3_aa: CASSLGPLNTGELFF; cdr3_nt: TGTGCCAGCAGCTTAGGTCCACTTAACACCGGGGAGCTGTTTTTT; d_call: -; clone_size: -; j_call: TRBJ2-2; v_call: TRBV7-6
cdr3_aa: CASSYGVRYEQYF; cdr3_nt: TGTGCCAGCAGTTACGGGGTAAGGTACGAGCAGTACTTC; d_call: -; clone_size: -; j_call: TRBJ2-7; v_call: TRBV6-6
cdr3_aa: CASSPRTGTSPLHF; cdr3_nt: TGTGCCAGTAGTCCGCGGACAGGGACTTCACCCCTCCACTTT; d_call: TRBD1; clone_size: -; j_call: TRBJ1-6; v_call: TRBV19
cdr3_aa: CASSFFIGEKLFF; cdr3_nt: TGTGCCAGCAGCTTCTTTATCGGGGAAAAACTGTTTTTT; d_call: -; clone_size: few; j_call: TRBJ1-4; v_call: TRBV5-4
cdr3_aa: CASKGGSRNTGELFF; cdr3_nt: TGTGCCAGTAAAGGAGGGTCCCGAAACACCGGGGAGCTGTTTTTT; d_call: -; clone_size: -; j_call: TRBJ2-2; v_call: TRBV19
cdr3_aa: CASSFREGDTQYF; cdr3_nt: TGTGCCAGCAGCTTTAGGGAAGGGGATACGCAGTATTTT; d_call: -; clone_size: -; j_call: TRBJ2-3; v_call: TRBV7-8
cdr3_aa: CASSSGQGDNEQFF; cdr3_nt: TGCGCCAGCAGCTCGGGACAGGGGGATAATGAGCAGTTCTTC; d_call: TRBD1; clone_size: few; j_call: TRBJ2-1; v_call: TRBV5-1
cdr3_aa: CASSSGSANYGYTF; cdr3_nt: TGTGCCAGCAGTTCAGGGTCAGCTAACTATGGCTACACCTTC; d_call: -; clone_size: -; j_call: TRBJ1-2; v_call: TRBV6-5
cdr3_aa: CASSTSPALGNEQFF; cdr3_nt: TGCGCCAGCAGCACCTCCCCCGCCCTGGGCAATGAGCAGTTCTTC; d_call: -; clone_size: -; j_call: TRBJ2-1; v_call: TRBV5-1
cdr3_aa: CASSFSTGHPYEQYF; cdr3_nt: TGTGCCAGCAGTTTTTCAACAGGACATCCTTACGAGCAGTACTTC; d_call: -; clone_size: few; j_call: TRBJ2-7; v_call: TRBV27
cdr3_aa: CASRLGTGFSDTQYF; cdr3_nt: TGTGCCAGCAGGCTCGGGACAGGGTTTTCAGATACGCAGTATTTT; d_call: TRBD1; clone_size: -; j_call: TRBJ2-3; v_call: TRBV7-9
cdr3_aa: CASSLQLAGGSYEQYF; cdr3_nt: TGCGCCAGCAGCTTGCAACTAGCGGGAGGTTCGTACGAGCAGTACTTC; d_call: TRBD2; clone_size: few; j_call: TRBJ2-7; v_call: TRBV5-1
cdr3_aa: CASSHPSGRDTQYF; cdr3_nt: TGTGCCAGCAGTCACCCCAGCGGGAGAGATACGCAGTATTTT; d_call: TRBD2; clone_size: -; j_call: TRBJ2-3; v_call: TRBV27
cdr3_aa: CASSSGRGGLQETQYF; cdr3_nt: TGTGCCAGCAGCTCAGGGCGCGGGGGGCTCCAAGAGACCCAGTACTTC; d_call: TRBD2; clone_size: -; j_call: TRBJ2-5; v_call: TRBV7-9
cdr3_aa: CASSVSVAGEQFF; cdr3_nt: TGTGCCAGCAGCGTATCGGTCGCTGGTGAGCAGTTCTTC; d_call: -; clone_size: -; j_call: TRBJ2-1; v_call: TRBV9
cdr3_aa: CASSPPGGYTGELFF; cdr3_nt: TGTGCCAGCAGCCCCCCGGGGGGTTACACCGGGGAGCTGTTTTTT; d_call: TRBD2; clone_size: -; j_call: TRBJ2-2; v_call: TRBV5-4
cdr3_aa: CASGLRGPGANVLTF; cdr3_nt: TGTGCTAGTGGTTTGAGGGGCCCTGGGGCCAACGTCCTGACTTTC; d_call: -; clone_size: -; j_call: TRBJ2-6; v_call: TRBV12-5